The 29 T cell receptor beta chains presented below share a single source sample, sequenced in a study of metastatic and nonmetastatic thyroid tumors. None of the patients had undergone any treatment ahead of thyroid surgery. TCRdb used MiXCR to call clones anew from the PCR reads. The sample includes 85,000 to 100,000 clones, 10% to 15% of them seen just once. Source material: blood. These receptors all stem from a female donor with papillary thyroid cancer or a benign thyroid nodule (not recorded which). Some clones in this sample may be carry-over from other donors' samples.

This clone was detected many times. The CDR3 here is CSARRTSGSPETQYF. CDR3 coding DNA: TGCAGTGCCCGAAGGACTAGCGGGAGTCCGGAGACCCAGTACTTC. V is TRBV20-1 and J is TRBJ2-5, with 13 bases identical to TRBD2. The V and J ends lost 6 bases and 5 bases, in that order; junction bases with no gene match: 9. Germline CDR1 and CDR2: DFQATT and SNEGSKA (reference sequence). The CDR3 has 15 residues.

In its sample, this clone was seen many times. This chain uses TRBV18 with TRBJ2-5; 9 bases line up with TRBD1. The CDR3 has 15 residues. Germline V lookup: CDR1 KGHSH, CDR2 LQKENI. Germline trimming cut 6 bases from V and 2 bases from J; bases unmatched to any gene: 7. The CDR3 DNA reads TGTGCCAGCTCGGACAGGGGCGGGGGACAAGAGACCCAGTACTTC. As protein: CASSDRGGGQETQYF.

This clone was seen many times. Other DNA variants within this sample encode the same CDR3. The V gene is TRBV5-1, the J gene TRBJ2-5; D possibly corresponds to TRBD1 (7 bases). There are 15 residues in the CDR3. V was trimmed by 2 bases and J by 1 base, leaving 12 bases between them. CDR1 is SGHRS, CDR2 YFSETQ, per germline. The CDR3 coding sequence is TGCGCCAGCAGCTTCCAGGGGGGACCCCAAGAGACCCAGTACTTC. Residues: CASSFQGGPQETQYF.

The sample holds many counts of this clone. The CDR3: CSATRDISEQFF. The CDR3 DNA sequence: TGCAGTGCAACGCGGGACATAAGTGAGCAGTTCTTC. The chain uses TRBV20-1 and TRBJ2-1; D possibly matches TRBD1 or TRBD2 (6 bases each). The length of the CDR3 is 12 residues. V lost 6 bases, J lost 9 bases, and 15 bases lay in between. CDR1 and CDR2 from the germline V gene are DFQATT and SNEGSKA (reference sequence).

The genes are TRBV9 and TRBJ2-5, with TRBD1 matching over 7 bases. This CDR3 is 14 amino acids long. Germline V gene sequence: CDR1 SGDLS, CDR2 YYNGEE. The V gene end was trimmed by 0 bases and the J gene end by 5 bases; junction bases not matched to a gene: 4. The CDR3 coding sequence is TGTGCCAGCAGCGTAGATTGCAGGGGGGAGACCCAGTACTTC. It is translated as CASSVDCRGETQYF.

This clone was counted ten times or more. This rearrangement joins TRBV20-1 to TRBJ1-2; D unclear. This CDR3 spans 14 amino acids. Germline CDR1 is DFQATT and CDR2 is SNEGSKA (reference sequence). The V end was cut by 0 bases, the J end by 4 bases, with 12 bases between. In nucleotides, the CDR3 is TGCAGTGCTAGAGACGTCGGCACCTCCTATGGCTACACCTTC. Its protein is CSARDVGTSYGYTF.

The chain uses TRBV11-2 and TRBJ2-5, with D unresolved. V lost 0 bases and J 3 bases, leaving 11 bases between the germline ends. Germline assignment: CDR1 SGHAT and CDR2 FQNNGV. This CDR3 is 15 amino acids long. For the CDR3, the DNA is TGTGCCAGCAGCTTAGATCTCCCCTCCAAAGAGACCCAGTACTTC. It codes for CASSLDLPSKETQYF. Filled out from reference TRBV11-2 and TRBJ2-5, the complete variable domain reads EAGVAQSPRYKIIEKRQSVAFWCNPISGHATLYWYQQILGQGPKLLIQFQNNGVVDDSQLPKDRFSAERLKGVDSTLKIQPAKLEDSAVYLCASSLDLPSKETQYFGPGTRLLVL.

This clone occurred many times. The V gene is TRBV4-3, the J gene TRBJ1-2, with no clear D. The V and J ends lost 4 bases and 4 bases respectively, with 19 bases between them. The CDR3 loop spans 16 amino acids. Germline V gene data show CDR1 as LGHNA and CDR2 as YSLEER. CDR3 in amino acids: CASSPGVSLGSYGYTF. CDR3 nucleotides: TGCGCCAGCAGCCCCGGGGTCTCGCTTGGGTCCTATGGCTACACCTTC.

This clone was seen many times. This chain uses TRBV5-6 with TRBJ2-7, with TRBD1 as a possible D gene (7 bases). The V gene's germline CDR1 is SGHDT and CDR2 YYEEEE. V gave up 6 bases and J gave up 3 bases, with 19 bases separating them. This CDR3 comprises 15 residues. CDR3 coding DNA: TGTGCCAGCACCGAGGAGGGGGCGCCGAGCTACGAGCAGTACTTC. Amino acids: CASTEEGAPSYEQYF. Full variable domain (outside the CDR3, taken from reference TRBV5-6 and TRBJ2-7): DAGVTQSPTHLIKTRGQQVTLRCSPKSGHDTVSWYQQALGQGPQFIFQYYEEEERQRGNFPDRFSGHQFPNYSSELNVNALLLGDSALYLCASTEEGAPSYEQYFGPGTRLTVT.

This clone appeared many times. The chain uses TRBV2 and TRBJ1-4; D call uncertain. The germline CDR1 and CDR2 sequences are SNHLY and FYNNEI. This CDR3 contains 13 residues. Trimming pared 8 bases from V and 3 bases from J, leaving 10 bases between. Written as DNA, the CDR3 is TGTGCCAGCGGAGATAATTCTAATGAAAAACTGTTTTTT. Translation: CASGDNSNEKLFF.

This clone occurred many times. V usage is TRBV7-8 and J usage is TRBJ2-1, with D uncertain. V lost 2 bases, J lost 7 bases, and 9 bases lay in between. The CDR3 is made up of 13 amino acids. Germline V gene data show CDR1 as SGHVS and CDR2 as FQNEAQ. The CDR3 here is CASSLRLRNEQFF. In DNA, the CDR3 is TGTGCCAGCAGCTTAAGGCTAAGGAATGAGCAGTTCTTC.

Points on this clone: This may arise from a read error, as a much more abundant clone is one base away. The chain joins TRBV14 to TRBJ2-5, with D maybe TRBD1 (5 bases). This CDR3 is built from 14 residues. CDR1 SGHDN and CDR2 FVKESK come from the germline V gene. For the CDR3, the DNA is TGTGCCATCAGCCAGCAAATTAGGGGCGAGACCCAGTACTTC. Translation: CAISQQIRGETQYF. Variable domain in full (rest from reference TRBV14 and TRBJ2-5): EAGVTQFPSHSVIEKGQTVTLRCDPISGHDNLYWYRRVMGKEIKFLLHFVKESKQDESGMPNNRFLAERTGGTYSTLKVQPAELEDSGVYFCAISQQIRGETQYFGPGTRLLVL.

This clone appeared many times. The chain uses TRBV9 and TRBJ2-7; possible D gene TRBD1, 6 bases. Germline V gene lookup returns CDR1 SGDLS and CDR2 YYNGEE. The V end was cut by 4 bases, the J end by 6 bases, with 20 bases between. This CDR3 has 15 residues. The CDR3 nucleotides are TGTGCCAGCAGCTTTGACGGGACACCACTGGGCGAGCAGTACTTC. Protein product: CASSFDGTPLGEQYF.

At least ten counts were recorded for this clone. V usage is TRBV4-1 and J usage is TRBJ2-1; 11 bases match TRBD1. Germline V gene sequence: CDR1 MGHRA, CDR2 YSYEKL. Trimming at V came to 0 bases and at J to 7 bases, leaving 8 bases not matched to a gene. The CDR3 length is 17 residues. Here the CDR3 DNA reads TGCGCCAGCAGCCAAGAAGAAACCGGGACAGGGGGGAATGAGCAGTTCTTC. The encoded protein is CASSQEETGTGGNEQFF.

As concerns this clone: This could be a read error, since a much larger clone is one nucleotide away. V gene TRBV5-4 combines with J gene TRBJ2-1; D gene unclear. The CDR3 sequence is 12 residues long. Germline V gives CDR1 SGHNT, CDR2 YYREEE (reference sequence). V shed 3 bases and J shed 8 bases, with 9 bases lying between them. Written as DNA, the CDR3 is TGTGCCAGCAGCTCAGGAGAAGATGAGCAGTTCTTC. The encoded protein is CASSSGEDEQFF.

The V gene is TRBV28, the J gene TRBJ2-2; D tentatively fits TRBD1 or TRBD2 (6 bases each). Deletions cut 11 bases from V and 7 bases from J, with 17 bases between. Germline CDR1 reads MDHEN; CDR2 reads SYDVKM. The CDR3 runs to 13 residues. The CDR3 bases are TGTGCCTCCAGAGGGGGGCACGTCGGGGAGCTGTTTTTT. Its translation is CASRGGHVGELFF.

Ten or more counts support this clone. V and J are TRBV20-1 and TRBJ1-1, with 7 bases aligning to TRBD1. The germline CDR1 and CDR2 sequences are DFQATT and SNEGSKA (reference sequence). V shed 6 bases and J 6 bases; nucleotides not matched to a gene: 13. The length of the CDR3 is 14 residues. This CDR3 is CSADNRGLSAEAFF. In DNA form, the CDR3 reads TGCAGTGCAGATAACAGGGGATTATCTGCTGAAGCTTTCTTT.

This clone was detected ten times or more. J is TRBJ2-1 and V is TRBV7-2, with 8 positions matching TRBD2. Germline V lookup: CDR1 SGHTA, CDR2 FQGNSA. Trimming at V came to 5 bases and at J to 0 bases, leaving 3 bases not matched to a gene. The CDR3 extends over 15 amino acids. CDR3 nucleotide sequence: TGTGCCAGCAGCCGAAGCGGGAGCTCCTACAATGAGCAGTTCTTC. The encoded protein is CASSRSGSSYNEQFF.

This clone was detected many times. The V and J genes are TRBV6-2 or TRBV6-3 and TRBJ2-7; maybe TRBD1 (6 bases). V shed 2 bases and J shed 4 bases, with 21 bases lying between them. The CDR3 runs 17 residues. Germline loops: CDR1 MNHEY, CDR2 SVGEGT. CDR3 protein: CASSYRIASGGRYEQYF. CDR3 sequence (DNA): TGTGCCAGCAGTTACCGCATCGCTTCTGGGGGCCGATACGAGCAGTACTTC.

This clone was recorded at least ten times. This chain uses TRBV18 with TRBJ1-1; D unresolved. Looked up from germline, CDR1 is KGHSH and CDR2 is LQKENI. The CDR3 totals 15 residues. V was cut by 4 bases and J by 1 base, with 13 bases left in between. CDR3 sequence reads: CASSRGGGRNTEAFF. The CDR3 coding sequence is TGTGCCAGCTCACGGGGTGGAGGCAGGAACACTGAAGCTTTCTTT.

The J gene is TRBJ1-2, the V gene TRBV7-8; 8 bases line up with TRBD1. In germline, CDR1 is SGHVS, CDR2 FQNEAQ. The CDR3 covers 14 residues. J was trimmed by 4 bases and V by 5 bases; bases with no gene match: 6. In DNA, the CDR3 is TGTGCCAGCAGCCGGGACAGGTTGACCTATGGCTACACCTTC. Protein product: CASSRDRLTYGYTF.

As to this clone: A read error may explain this, as a much larger clone is one base away. This chain joins TRBV7-2 and TRBJ2-5, with D perhaps given as TRBD1 or TRBD2 (5 bases each). This CDR3 has 15 amino acids. The V gene's germline CDR1 is SGHTA and CDR2 FQGNSA. V was pared by 4 bases and J by 2 bases, with 14 bases between. The CDR3 nucleotides are TGTGCCAGCAGCTCCCAACCGGGACGGCAAGAGACCCAGTACTTC. It codes for CASSSQPGRQETQYF.

This clone was counted between two and nine times. DNA for the CDR3: TGTGCCAGCAGTAAAGAGGACAGCAGGTACAATGAGCAGTTCTTC. Translated, it gives CASSKEDSRYNEQFF. The rearrangement joins TRBV6-1 to TRBJ2-1; perhaps TRBD1 as D (6 bases). The CDR3 contains 15 residues. Trimming left V 5 bases short and J 4 bases short, with 15 bases between. In germline, CDR1 is MNHNS, CDR2 SASEGT.

This clone was found many times. The gene calls are TRBV20-1 and TRBJ2-5; D perhaps matches TRBD2 (5 bases). The CDR3 is 16 amino acids. Germline V gene lookup returns CDR1 DFQATT and CDR2 SNEGSKA (reference sequence). V was clipped by 3 bases and J by 0 bases, with 17 bases between them. CDR3 sequence: CSASRRGGQYQETQYF. The CDR3 DNA reads as TGCAGTGCTAGCCGACGAGGCGGGCAATACCAAGAGACCCAGTACTTC.

This chain joins TRBV9 and TRBJ2-4, with a possible D match to TRBD1 (8 bases). From germline, CDR1 is SGDLS and CDR2 YYNGEE. The length of the CDR3 is 13 residues. V was shortened by 4 bases and J by 14 bases, with 19 bases between the two germline ends. Here the CDR3 reads CASSSGGQDRKYF. The CDR3 DNA is TGTGCCAGCAGCTCGGGGGGACAGGATCGAAAGTACTTC.

The sample holds many counts of this clone. The chain combines TRBV7-9 with TRBJ2-3; no clear D. The V and J ends lost 0 bases and 5 bases respectively, with 12 bases between them. CDR3 length: 15 amino acids. Germline V gene lookup returns CDR1 SEHNR and CDR2 FQNEAQ (reference sequence). Here the CDR3 reads CASSLAERAVDTQYF. The DNA of the CDR3 is TGTGCCAGCAGCTTAGCGGAACGCGCGGTAGATACGCAGTATTTT.

This clone has a count of ten or more. The chain uses TRBV12-3 or TRBV12-4 and TRBJ2-3; TRBD2 matches at 9 bases. CDR3 length equals 17 residues. The junction had 11 bases not matched to a gene; V was cut back by 7 bases and J by 0 bases. In DNA form, the CDR3 reads TGTGCCAGCACCAACGACTGGCTAGCGGGAAGCACAGATACGCAGTATTTT. Translated, it gives CASTNDWLAGSTDTQYF.

At least ten counts were recorded for this clone. The rearrangement uses TRBV6-2 or TRBV6-3 and TRBJ1-5; perhaps TRBD1 as D (5 bases). Per germline, CDR1 MNHEY and CDR2 SVGEGT. V dropped 10 bases and J dropped 4 bases, with 14 bases sitting between them. The CDR3 spans 13 residues. The CDR3 region is CATRDRLNQPQHF. DNA of the CDR3: TGTGCCACAAGGGACCGACTAAATCAGCCCCAGCATTTT.

In its sample, this clone was seen many times. This could be a read error, since a much larger clone is one nucleotide away. V usage is TRBV19 and J usage is TRBJ2-7, with 9 bases that match TRBD1. Germline CDR1 LNHDA, CDR2 SQIVND (reference sequence). The CDR3 extends over 15 amino acids. J was trimmed by 6 bases and V by 6 bases; bases with no gene match: 12. Here the CDR3 DNA reads TGTGCCAGTAGCGACCCGGGACAGGGTAGATGCGAGCAGTACTTC. Translation: CASSDPGQGRCEQYF.